The subject of this entry is one TCR beta chain. Its matching antigen is unknown. The data originate from a study of cytomegalovirus exposure and HLA in healthy donors. Notes on the study in general: In vitro data verified a few CMV-associated chains as specific for CMV antigens. A list of 150 to 200 TCR beta chains associated with cytomegalovirus was given. Presence/absence comparisons presumed near-even sequencing depth among donors.

The CDR3 has 14 amino acids. CDR1 KGHSH and CDR2 LQKENI come from the germline V gene. Trimming removed 6 bases at V and 5 bases at J, with 13 bases between. Primers included in the PCR were 60 Vbeta and 13 Jbeta primers. Study processing details: In a later analysis, the count reached 82 million or so unique TCR beta chains, with 9 million to 11 million shared. The table came from immunoSEQ multiplex PCR; TCRdb's copy has only in-frame clones and leaves some out. The D gene and trimming were derived from the DNA, and the V and J assignments and clone size from that table. The table records more than 95,000 clones, about 80% of them present only once.

The clonotype was recovered from a woman aged 50 to 60 in good health and CMV-seronegative. The sequenced material came from PBMCs. The genes are TRBV18 and TRBJ2-2, with D maybe TRBD2 (5 bases). The CDR3 here is CASSELVGTGELFF. The DNA of the CDR3 is TGTGCCAGCTCCGAACTAGTTGGGACCGGGGAGCTGTTTTTT. Together with reference TRBV18 and TRBJ2-2, the CDR3 gives the full variable domain: NAGVMQNPRHLVRRRGQEARLRCSPMKGHSHVYWYRQLPEEGLKFMVYLQKENIIDESGMPKERFSAEFPKEGPSILRIQQVVRGDSAAYFCASSELVGTGELFFGEGSRLTVL.